The sequence of this T cell receptor beta chain was determined in a study of early T cells in non-severe SARS-CoV-2 infection. Study background: Alpha and beta chains were unpaired, from unsorted whole-blood bulk RNA.

Study-level findings and limits: Anti-spike CD8 specificities were favored by VDJdb matching, whose results missed private and CD4 specificities.

Unique molecular identifier tags were affixed to discrete cDNA molecules. TCRdb independently ran MiXCR on the 5' RACE reads; one entry per CDR3 protein. The table shows about 60,000 distinct CDR3 sequences, with around 8.9% occurring only once. V gave up 3 bases and J gave up 6 bases, with 13 bases separating them. Germline CDR1 reads MGHDK; CDR2 reads SYGVNS. The CDR3 runs to 14 residues. This clonotype was found many times. The antigen is undetermined. The chain recombines TRBV25-1 with TRBJ2-3; a possible D gene is TRBD1 (5 bases). This clonotype originated in an adult who was a healthcare worker with PCR-confirmed SARS-CoV-2 infection or an uninfected control (not recorded which). Sequenced input: whole blood. In nucleotides, the CDR3 is TGTGCCAGCAGTGAGGCTCGGAAGGGGGATACGCAGTATTTT. Its protein is CASSEARKGDTQYF. The variable domain in full, completed from reference TRBV25-1 and TRBJ2-3, reads EADIYQTPRYLVIGTGKKITLECSQTMGHDKMYWYQQDPGMELHLIHYSYGVNSTEKGDLSSESTVSRIRTEHFPLTLESARPSHTSQYLCASSEARKGDTQYFGPGTRLTVL.